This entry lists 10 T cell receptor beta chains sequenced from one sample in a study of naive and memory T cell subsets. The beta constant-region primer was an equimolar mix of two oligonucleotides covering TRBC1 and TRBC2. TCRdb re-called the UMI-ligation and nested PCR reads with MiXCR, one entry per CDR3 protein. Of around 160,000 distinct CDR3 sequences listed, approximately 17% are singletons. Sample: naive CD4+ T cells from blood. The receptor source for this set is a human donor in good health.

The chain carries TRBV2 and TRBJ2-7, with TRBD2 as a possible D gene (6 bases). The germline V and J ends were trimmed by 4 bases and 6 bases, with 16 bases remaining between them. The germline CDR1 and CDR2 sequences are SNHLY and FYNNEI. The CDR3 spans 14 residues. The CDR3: CASSAAGSGSEQYF. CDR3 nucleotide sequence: TGTGCCAGCAGTGCCGCGGGATCGGGAAGCGAGCAGTACTTC.

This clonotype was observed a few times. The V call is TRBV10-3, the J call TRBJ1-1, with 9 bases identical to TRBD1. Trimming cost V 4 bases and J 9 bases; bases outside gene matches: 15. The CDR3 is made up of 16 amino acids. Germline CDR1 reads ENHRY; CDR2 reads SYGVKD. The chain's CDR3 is CAISASLTQGAPQAFF. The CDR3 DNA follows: TGTGCCATCAGTGCATCCCTAACACAGGGGGCTCCCCAAGCTTTCTTT.

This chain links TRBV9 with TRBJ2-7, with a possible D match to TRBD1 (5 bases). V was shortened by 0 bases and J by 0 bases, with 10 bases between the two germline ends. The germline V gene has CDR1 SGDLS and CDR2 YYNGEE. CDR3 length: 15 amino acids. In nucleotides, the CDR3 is TGTGCCAGCAGCGTAGCCCCAGGGTACTCCTACGAGCAGTACTTC. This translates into CASSVAPGYSYEQYF.

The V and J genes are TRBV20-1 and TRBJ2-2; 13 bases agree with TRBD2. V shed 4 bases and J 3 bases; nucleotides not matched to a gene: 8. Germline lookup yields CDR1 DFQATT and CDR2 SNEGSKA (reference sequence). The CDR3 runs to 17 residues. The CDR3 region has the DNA TGCAGTGCTACTGGGACTAGCGGGAAGGCGTACACCGGGGAGCTGTTTTTT. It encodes CSATGTSGKAYTGELFF.

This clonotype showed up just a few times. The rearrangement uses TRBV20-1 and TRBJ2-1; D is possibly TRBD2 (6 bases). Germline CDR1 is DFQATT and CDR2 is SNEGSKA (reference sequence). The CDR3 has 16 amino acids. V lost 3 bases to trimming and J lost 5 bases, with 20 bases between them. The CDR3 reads CSARDQTRSPDNEQFF. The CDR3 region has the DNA TGCAGTGCTAGGGACCAGACTAGAAGCCCCGACAATGAGCAGTTCTTC.

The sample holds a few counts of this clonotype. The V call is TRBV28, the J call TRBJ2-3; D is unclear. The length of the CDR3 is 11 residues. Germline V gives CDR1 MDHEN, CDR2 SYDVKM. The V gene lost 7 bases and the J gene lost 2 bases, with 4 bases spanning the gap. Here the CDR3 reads CASTDTDTQYF. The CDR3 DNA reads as TGTGCCAGCACAGACACAGATACGCAGTATTTT.

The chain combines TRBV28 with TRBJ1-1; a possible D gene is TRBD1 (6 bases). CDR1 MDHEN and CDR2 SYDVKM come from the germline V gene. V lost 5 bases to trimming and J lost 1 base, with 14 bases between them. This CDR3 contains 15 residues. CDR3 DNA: TGTGCCAGCAGTCCAGAGACAGGCTGGAACACTGAAGCTTTCTTT. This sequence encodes CASSPETGWNTEAFF.

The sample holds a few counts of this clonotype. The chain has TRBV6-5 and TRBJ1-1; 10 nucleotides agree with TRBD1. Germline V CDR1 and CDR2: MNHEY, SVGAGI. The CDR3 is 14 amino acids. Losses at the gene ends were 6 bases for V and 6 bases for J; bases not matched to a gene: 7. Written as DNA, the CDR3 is TGTGCCAGCAGCAAGACAGGGGGCAGGTCTGAAGCTTTCTTT. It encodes CASSKTGGRSEAFF.

The CDR3 is CSASMDTNSPLHF. CDR3 nucleotides: TGCAGTGCTAGTATGGACACAAATTCACCCCTCCACTTT. This sequence joins TRBV20-1 and TRBJ1-6; D is perhaps TRBD1 (5 bases). Per germline, CDR1 DFQATT and CDR2 SNEGSKA (reference sequence). CDR3 length: 13 amino acids. Trimming removed 3 bases from V and 7 bases from J, with 10 bases in between.

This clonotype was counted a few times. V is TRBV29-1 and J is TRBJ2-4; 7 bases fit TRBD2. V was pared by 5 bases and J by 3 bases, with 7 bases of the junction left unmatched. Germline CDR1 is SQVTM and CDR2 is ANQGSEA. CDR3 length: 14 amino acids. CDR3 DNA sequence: TGCAGCGTTCTCGGACTAGTCGGCAAAAACATTCAGTACTTC. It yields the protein CSVLGLVGKNIQYF.